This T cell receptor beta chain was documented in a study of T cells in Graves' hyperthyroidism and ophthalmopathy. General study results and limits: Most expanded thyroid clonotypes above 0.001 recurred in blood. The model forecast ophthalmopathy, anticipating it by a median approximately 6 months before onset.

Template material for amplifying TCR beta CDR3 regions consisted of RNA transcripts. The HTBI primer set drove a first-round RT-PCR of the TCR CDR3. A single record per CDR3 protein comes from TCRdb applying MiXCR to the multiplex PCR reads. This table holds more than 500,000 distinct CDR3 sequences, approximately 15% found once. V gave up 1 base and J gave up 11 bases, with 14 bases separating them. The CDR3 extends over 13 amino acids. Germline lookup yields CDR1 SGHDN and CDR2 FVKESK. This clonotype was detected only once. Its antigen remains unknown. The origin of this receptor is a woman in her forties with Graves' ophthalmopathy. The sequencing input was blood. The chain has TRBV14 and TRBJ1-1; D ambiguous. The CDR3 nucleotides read TGTGCCAGCAGCCAAGGGGATGCGCCGGGGGCTTTCTTT. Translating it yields CASSQGDAPGAFF.